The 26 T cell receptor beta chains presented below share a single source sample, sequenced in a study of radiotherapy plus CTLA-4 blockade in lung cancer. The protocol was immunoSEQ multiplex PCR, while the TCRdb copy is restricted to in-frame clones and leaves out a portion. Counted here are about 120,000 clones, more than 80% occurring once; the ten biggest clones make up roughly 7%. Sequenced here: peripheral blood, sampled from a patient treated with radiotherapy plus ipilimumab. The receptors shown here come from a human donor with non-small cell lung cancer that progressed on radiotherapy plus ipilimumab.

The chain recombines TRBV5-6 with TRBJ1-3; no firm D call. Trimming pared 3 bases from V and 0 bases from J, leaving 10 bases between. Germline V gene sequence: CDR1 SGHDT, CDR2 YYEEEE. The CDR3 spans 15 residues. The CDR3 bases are TGTGCCAGCAGCTCGGACGGACCCTCTGGAAACACCATATATTTT. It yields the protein CASSSDGPSGNTIYF.

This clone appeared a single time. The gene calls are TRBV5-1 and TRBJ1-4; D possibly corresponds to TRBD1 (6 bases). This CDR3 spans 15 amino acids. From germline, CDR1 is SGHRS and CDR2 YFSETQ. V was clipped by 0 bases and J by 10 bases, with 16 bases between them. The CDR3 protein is CASSLGTQGQGKLFF. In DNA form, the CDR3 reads TGCGCCAGCAGCTTGGGCACGCAGGGGCAGGGAAAACTGTTTTTT.

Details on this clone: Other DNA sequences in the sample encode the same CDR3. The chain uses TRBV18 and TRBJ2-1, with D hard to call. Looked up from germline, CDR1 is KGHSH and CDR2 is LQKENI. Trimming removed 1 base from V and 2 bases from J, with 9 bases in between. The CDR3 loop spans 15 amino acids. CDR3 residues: CASSPLAGTYNEQFF. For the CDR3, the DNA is TGTGCCAGCTCACCACTCGCAGGTACCTACAATGAGCAGTTCTTC.

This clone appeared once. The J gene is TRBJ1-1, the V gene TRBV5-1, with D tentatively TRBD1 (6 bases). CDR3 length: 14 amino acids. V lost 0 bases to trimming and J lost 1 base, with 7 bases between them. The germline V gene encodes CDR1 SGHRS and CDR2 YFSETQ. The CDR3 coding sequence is TGCGCCAGCAGCTTGGCAGGGGAGAACACTGAAGCTTTCTTT. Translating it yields CASSLAGENTEAFF. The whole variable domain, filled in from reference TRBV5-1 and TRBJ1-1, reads KAGVTQTPRYLIKTRGQQVTLSCSPISGHRSVSWYQQTPGQGLQFLFEYFSETQRNKGNFPGRFSGRQFSNSRSEMNVSTLELGDSALYLCASSLAGENTEAFFGQGTRLTVV.

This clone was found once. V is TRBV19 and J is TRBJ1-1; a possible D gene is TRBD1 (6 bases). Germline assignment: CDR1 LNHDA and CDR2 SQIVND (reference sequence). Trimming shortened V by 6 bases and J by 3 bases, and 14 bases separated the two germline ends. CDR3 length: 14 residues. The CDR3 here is CASRTRGWYTEAFF. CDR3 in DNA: TGTGCCAGTAGAACCAGGGGTTGGTACACTGAAGCTTTCTTT.

CDR3 bases: TGTGCCAGCAGTGGGGGACTAGCGGTCCCCGGGGCAGATACGCAGTATTTT. As protein: CASSGGLAVPGADTQYF. The chain carries TRBV25-1 and TRBJ2-3; 11 bases agree with TRBD2. The junction had 10 bases not matched to a gene; V was cut back by 4 bases and J by 4 bases. The CDR3 loop spans 17 amino acids. The germline V gene encodes CDR1 MGHDK and CDR2 SYGVNS. Looking up the rest from reference TRBV25-1 and TRBJ2-3 gives the full variable domain: EADIYQTPRYLVIGTGKKITLECSQTMGHDKMYWYQQDPGMELHLIHYSYGVNSTEKGDLSSESTVSRIRTEHFPLTLESARPSHTSQYLCASSGGLAVPGADTQYFGPGTRLTVL.

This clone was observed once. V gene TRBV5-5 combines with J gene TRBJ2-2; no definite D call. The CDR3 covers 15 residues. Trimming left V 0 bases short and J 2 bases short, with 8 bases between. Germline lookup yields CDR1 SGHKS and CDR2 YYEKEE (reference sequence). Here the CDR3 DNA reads TGTGCCAGCAGCTTGGAGCCTAGAAACACCGGGGAGCTGTTTTTT. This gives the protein CASSLEPRNTGELFF.

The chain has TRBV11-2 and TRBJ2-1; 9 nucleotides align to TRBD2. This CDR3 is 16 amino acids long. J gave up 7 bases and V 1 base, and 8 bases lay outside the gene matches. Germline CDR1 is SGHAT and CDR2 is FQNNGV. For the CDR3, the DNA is TGTGCCAGCAGCTTAGTGGGCGGGAGGGCCGCGAATGAGCAGTTCTTC. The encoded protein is CASSLVGGRAANEQFF.

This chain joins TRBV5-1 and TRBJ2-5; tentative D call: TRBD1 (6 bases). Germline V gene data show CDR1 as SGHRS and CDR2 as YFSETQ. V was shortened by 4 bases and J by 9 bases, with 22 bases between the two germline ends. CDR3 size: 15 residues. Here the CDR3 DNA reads TGCGCCAGCAGCCCCCGGGACAAAGCCCCAGGTGCCCAGTACTTC. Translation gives CASSPRDKAPGAQYF.

The CDR3: CASSPGGASSYNEQFF. The CDR3 DNA sequence: TGCGCCAGCAGCCCAGGGGGAGCGAGCTCCTACAATGAGCAGTTCTTC. The rearrangement links TRBV5-1 to TRBJ2-1, with TRBD1 matching 7 bases. V lost 4 bases, J lost 0 bases, and 7 bases stayed unmatched. The germline CDR1 and CDR2 sequences are SGHRS and YFSETQ. CDR3 size: 16 residues.

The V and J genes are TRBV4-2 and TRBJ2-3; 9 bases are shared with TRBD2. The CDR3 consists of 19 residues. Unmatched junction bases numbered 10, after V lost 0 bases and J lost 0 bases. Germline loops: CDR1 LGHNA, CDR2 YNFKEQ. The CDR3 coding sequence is TGTGCCAGCAGCCAAGATCTACTAGCGGGCTCTTCTAGCACAGATACGCAGTATTTT. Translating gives CASSQDLLAGSSSTDTQYF.

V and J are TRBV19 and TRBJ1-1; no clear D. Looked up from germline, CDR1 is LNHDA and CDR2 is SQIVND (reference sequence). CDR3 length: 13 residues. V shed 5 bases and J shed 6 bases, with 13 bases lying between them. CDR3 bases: TGTGCCAGTAGTCTATCCCGCGGGGCTGAAGCTTTCTTT. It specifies CASSLSRGAEAFF.

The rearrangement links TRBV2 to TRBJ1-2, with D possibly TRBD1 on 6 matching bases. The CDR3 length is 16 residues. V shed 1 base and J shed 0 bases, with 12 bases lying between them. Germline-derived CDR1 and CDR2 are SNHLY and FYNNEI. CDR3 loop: CASSEVRGNPNYGYTF. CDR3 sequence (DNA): TGTGCCAGCAGTGAAGTTAGGGGGAACCCTAACTATGGCTACACCTTC.

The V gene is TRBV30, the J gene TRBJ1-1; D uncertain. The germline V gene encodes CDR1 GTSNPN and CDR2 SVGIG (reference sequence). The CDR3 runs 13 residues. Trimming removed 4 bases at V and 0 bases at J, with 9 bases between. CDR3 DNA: TGTGCCTGGATGGCGGGCTTGAACACTGAAGCTTTCTTT. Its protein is CAWMAGLNTEAFF. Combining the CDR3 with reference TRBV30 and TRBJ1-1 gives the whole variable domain SQTIHQWPATLVQPVGSPLSLECTVEGTSNPNLYWYRQAAGRGLQLLFYSVGIGQISSEVPQNLSASRPQDRQFILSSKKLLLSDSGFYLCAWMAGLNTEAFFGQGTRLTVV.

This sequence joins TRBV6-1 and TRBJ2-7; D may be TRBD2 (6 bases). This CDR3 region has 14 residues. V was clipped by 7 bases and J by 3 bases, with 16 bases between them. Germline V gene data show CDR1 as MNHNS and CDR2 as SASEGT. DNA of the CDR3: TGTGCCAGCAATACGGATTGGGGGGTCTACGAGCAGTACTTC. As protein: CASNTDWGVYEQYF.

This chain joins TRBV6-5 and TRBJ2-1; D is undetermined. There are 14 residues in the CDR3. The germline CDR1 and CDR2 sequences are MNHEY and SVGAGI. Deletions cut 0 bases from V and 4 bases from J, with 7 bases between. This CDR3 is CASSYSGEYNEQFF. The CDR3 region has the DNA TGTGCCAGCAGTTACTCGGGCGAATACAATGAGCAGTTCTTC.

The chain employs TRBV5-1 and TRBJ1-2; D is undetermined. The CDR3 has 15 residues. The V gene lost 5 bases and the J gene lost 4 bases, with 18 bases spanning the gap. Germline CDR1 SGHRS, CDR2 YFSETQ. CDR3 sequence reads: CASRIVAGSTYGYTF. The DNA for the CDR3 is TGCGCCAGCAGGATAGTAGCGGGGTCGACCTATGGCTACACCTTC.

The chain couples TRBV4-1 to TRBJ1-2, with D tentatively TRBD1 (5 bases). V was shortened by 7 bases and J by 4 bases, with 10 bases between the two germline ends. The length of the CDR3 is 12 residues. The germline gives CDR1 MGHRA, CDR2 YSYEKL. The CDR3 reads CASTDGGYGYTF. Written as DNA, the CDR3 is TGCGCCAGCACCGACGGGGGCTATGGCTACACCTTC.

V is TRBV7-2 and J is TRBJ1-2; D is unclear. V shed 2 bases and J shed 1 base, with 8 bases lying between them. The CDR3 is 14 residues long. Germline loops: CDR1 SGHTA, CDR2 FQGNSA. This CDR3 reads CASSLSGDNYGYTF. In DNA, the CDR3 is TGTGCCAGCAGCTTATCGGGTGATAACTATGGCTACACCTTC.

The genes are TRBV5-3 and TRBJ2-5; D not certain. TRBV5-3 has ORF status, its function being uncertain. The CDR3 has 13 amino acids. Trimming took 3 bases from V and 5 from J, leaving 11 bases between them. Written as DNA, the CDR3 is TGTGCCAGAAGCTGCGACATACAGGAGACCCAGTACTTC. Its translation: CARSCDIQETQYF.

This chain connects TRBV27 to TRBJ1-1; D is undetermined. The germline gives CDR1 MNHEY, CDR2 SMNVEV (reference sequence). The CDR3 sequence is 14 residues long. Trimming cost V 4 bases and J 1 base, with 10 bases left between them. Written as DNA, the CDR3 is TGTGCCAGCAGTTCCCTACAGAAGAACACTGAAGCTTTCTTT. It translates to CASSSLQKNTEAFF.

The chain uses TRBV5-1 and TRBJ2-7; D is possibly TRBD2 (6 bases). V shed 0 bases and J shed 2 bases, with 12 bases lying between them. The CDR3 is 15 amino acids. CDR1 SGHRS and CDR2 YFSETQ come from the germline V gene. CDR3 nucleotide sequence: TGCGCCAGCAGCTTGGACCTCCTAGCGACCTACGAGCAGTACTTC. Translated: CASSLDLLATYEQYF.

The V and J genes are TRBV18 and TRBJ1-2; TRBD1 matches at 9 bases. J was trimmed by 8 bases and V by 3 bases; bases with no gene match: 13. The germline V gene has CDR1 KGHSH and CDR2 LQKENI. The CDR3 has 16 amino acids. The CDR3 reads CASSPELQGAYQGYTF. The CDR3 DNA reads TGTGCCAGCTCACCCGAACTACAGGGGGCGTATCAAGGCTACACCTTC.

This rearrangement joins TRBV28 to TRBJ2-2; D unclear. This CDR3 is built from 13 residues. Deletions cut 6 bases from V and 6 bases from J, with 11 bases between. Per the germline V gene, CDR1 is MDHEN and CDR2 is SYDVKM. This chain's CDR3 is CASSRPPSGELFF. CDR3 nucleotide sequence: TGTGCCAGCAGCCGCCCCCCCTCCGGGGAGCTGTTTTTT.

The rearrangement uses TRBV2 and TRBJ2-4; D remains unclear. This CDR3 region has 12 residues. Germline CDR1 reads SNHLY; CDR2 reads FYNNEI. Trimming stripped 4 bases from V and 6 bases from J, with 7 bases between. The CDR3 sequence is CASSGTTNIQYF. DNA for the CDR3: TGTGCCAGCAGTGGGACGACAAACATTCAGTACTTC.

The CDR3 region has the DNA TGTGCCCAAGAGTCGGGGGGGATCACAGATACGCAGTATTTT. Translated: CAQESGGITDTQYF. This chain uses TRBV30 with TRBJ2-3, with TRBD2 identical over 8 bases. Germline loops: CDR1 GTSNPN, CDR2 SVGIG (reference sequence). The CDR3 has 14 amino acids. Trimming cost V 8 bases and J 2 bases; bases outside gene matches: 9.